A selection of T cell receptor beta chains follows, all from one sample in a study of blood T cell repertoires in COVID-19. Measured with immunoSEQ multiplex PCR; TCRdb has only the in-frame clones, and not every one. The top ten clones hold roughly 3.4% of a sample with around 100,000 clones, about four fifths of them seen once. The specimen was peripheral blood. The source is a woman aged 80 or over with active or convalescent COVID-19. Each CDR3 is given with its conserved first and last residue. Expanded clones are given a class, and other clones once, few, many or no size at all.

CSVGYGINTEAFF	TRBV29-1	TRBJ1-1	.
CASSRPGYGYTF	TRBV6-4	TRBJ1-2	few
CASSQGQGDNQPQHF	TRBV4-2	TRBJ1-5	.
CASSGTGSGNQPQHF	TRBV5-8	TRBJ1-5	.
CAWSEGYSNQPQHF	TRBV30	TRBJ1-5	.
CASSLHAGNQPQHF	TRBV5-1	TRBJ1-5	once
CSASMTGGDLPQHF	TRBV20-1	TRBJ1-5	.
CASSPKIRLAADEQFF	TRBV7-9	TRBJ2-1	.
CASSQGTAGNTIYF	TRBV5-1	TRBJ1-3	.
CASSLGQGLFKAFF	TRBV5-6	TRBJ1-1	.
CASKYPVDGASGDTQYF	TRBV5-1	TRBJ2-3	.
CASSYGTGRAETQYF	TRBV6-2/TRBV6-3	TRBJ2-5	.
CASSRDLNRVHTF	TRBV4-3	TRBJ1-2	.
CASSLNGPGTGRNQPQHF	TRBV7-2	TRBJ1-5	.
CASSLGQGANYGYTF	TRBV5-1	TRBJ1-2	.
CASSPPSGANYGYTF	TRBV18	TRBJ1-2	few
CASERGEVNTEAFF	TRBV5-6	TRBJ1-1	many
CASTDPGLNTEAFF	TRBV19	TRBJ1-1	once
CASSLIRTHGNGLAGNISYNEQFF	TRBV7-3	TRBJ2-1	.
CASSPLETQYF	TRBV7-9	TRBJ2-5	.
CASSPGGYEKLFF	TRBV5-1	TRBJ1-4	few
CASSQSRGHGGYTF	TRBV3-1/TRBV3-2	TRBJ1-2	.
CASSWTGFSNTEAFF	TRBV27	TRBJ1-1	few
CASNQNRGQDTQYF	TRBV19	TRBJ2-3	.
CASSRHRRGSYEQYF	TRBV6-2/TRBV6-3	TRBJ2-7	.
CASSLRTGNWETQYF	TRBV7-2	TRBJ2-5	.
CASSTGTSGSRGEQYF	TRBV5-1	TRBJ2-7	.
CASSSGQLNSYNEQFF	TRBV7-2	TRBJ2-1	.
CASSQTSGGAREQFF	TRBV28	TRBJ2-1	.
CASSPIRGQRITEAFF	TRBV11-2	TRBJ1-1	.
CASSYLNQPQHF	TRBV6-6	TRBJ1-5	.
CASKVTGTLTGELFF	TRBV19	TRBJ2-2	.
CASSQMSGGNQPQHF	TRBV7-2	TRBJ1-5	.
CASSVGAGGLGREGQETQYF	TRBV9	TRBJ2-5	.
CASSFYFRLVGANYGYTF	TRBV28	TRBJ1-2	few
CSTNTDTQYF	TRBV29-1	TRBJ2-3	.
CASRPGQLRNTEAFF	TRBV7-2	TRBJ1-1	.
CASSLRDSRGWTEAFF	TRBV28	TRBJ1-1	.
CASSPPRTGSGNTIYF	TRBV18	TRBJ1-3	.
CASSLLLGRGQGLEPQHF	TRBV28	TRBJ1-5	.
CASAGAGSGANVLTF	TRBV25-1	TRBJ2-6	.
CASSHRPISGPGETQYF	TRBV7-3	TRBJ2-5	.
CASSQVGLAGGRQETQYF	TRBV4-2	TRBJ2-5	.
CASSDRGPNEKLFF	TRBV18	TRBJ1-4	.
CASSIARNTEAFF	TRBV19	TRBJ1-1	.
CASSYRDRNQPQHF	TRBV2	TRBJ1-5	.
CASSFGLAGLKTQEQYF	TRBV5-4	TRBJ2-7	.
CASSVYSGNTIYF	TRBV9	TRBJ1-3	.
CASSETGNTEAFF	TRBV6-1	TRBJ1-1	.
CASSSGLADTDTQYF	TRBV11-2	TRBJ2-3	.
CASDPGGMNYGYTF	TRBV5-3	TRBJ1-2	.
CASSGTGTVISGNTIYF	TRBV9	TRBJ1-3	.
CASWTGGQEQYF	TRBV6-5	TRBJ2-7	.
CASSPGGTNEKLFF	TRBV4-2	TRBJ1-4	.
CASRIQTGSGNQPQHF	TRBV2	TRBJ1-5	.
CASSTSPWGGNQPQHF	TRBV19	TRBJ1-5	.
CASRPQRDDYEQYF	TRBV6-6	TRBJ2-7	.
CASTLKGNTIYF	TRBV27	TRBJ1-3	.
CASSRTSGYADTQYF	TRBV7-9	TRBJ2-3	.
CASSLSRGNSPLHF	TRBV5-8	TRBJ1-6	.